Here is one T cell receptor beta chain with its context. The library came from three nested PCR rounds adapted from ARM-PCR protocols. In TCRdb, the multiplex PCR reads were re-called with MiXCR into one record per CDR3 protein. The profile shows around 74,000 distinct CDR3 sequences, roughly 70% of them singletons. The data derive from a study of tumor and adjacent non-tumor tissue in lung cancer. About the study: The patients, around 10 men and a handful of women, were roughly 31 to 85 with stage I to III disease.

The template was RNA from unsorted bulk tissue. This CDR3 contains 11 residues. V gave up 6 bases and J gave up 15 bases, with 15 bases separating them. V gene TRBV12-3 or TRBV12-4 combines with J gene TRBJ2-1; D possibly uses TRBD1 or TRBD2 (6 bases each). The TCR was taken from a woman between 65 and 79 years old with non-small cell lung cancer. The sequenced material came from lung tumor tissue. Here the CDR3 reads CASSSKGGTFF. CDR3 sequence (DNA): TGTGCCAGCAGCTCCAAGGGGGGTACGTTCTTC.